The 15 T cell receptor beta chains listed next were all sequenced from one sample in a study of T cell changes during pregnancy in multiple sclerosis. The method was immunoSEQ multiplex PCR; TCRdb's version includes in-frame clones alone and lacks a portion of them. This table has 40,000 to 50,000 clones, about 91% appearing once. The source material was CD8+ T cells from peripheral blood mononuclear cells, sampled after pregnancy. The receptor source for this set is a female donor with multiple sclerosis, enrolled in a pregnancy study.

V usage is TRBV6-5 and J usage is TRBJ2-2, with a tentative D call TRBD1 (5 bases). Germline CDR1 MNHEY, CDR2 SVGAGI. The CDR3 spans 16 residues. V was pared by 0 bases and J by 6 bases, with 14 bases between. The chain's CDR3 is CASSYSKGVGAGELFF. CDR3 in DNA: TGTGCCAGCAGTTACTCGAAAGGGGTTGGAGCCGGGGAGCTGTTTTTT.

The V gene is TRBV27, the J gene TRBJ1-1; the D gene is possibly TRBD1 (5 bases). V lost 5 bases and J lost 5, with 15 bases in between. CDR1 and CDR2 (germline): MNHEY, SMNVEV (reference sequence). This CDR3 is 14 amino acids long. CDR3 nucleotide sequence: TGTGCCAGCAGTGGAGACAGTCTGAGAACTGAAGCTTTCTTT. Translation gives CASSGDSLRTEAFF.

The chain combines TRBV30 with TRBJ1-2; 9 bases fit TRBD1. The CDR3 covers 12 residues. Germline loops: CDR1 GTSNPN, CDR2 SVGIG (reference sequence). V dropped 8 bases and J dropped 3; count of bases not matched to a gene: 4. CDR3 sequence reads: CARDRADYGYTF. The DNA of the CDR3 is TGTGCCAGGGACAGGGCGGACTATGGCTACACCTTC.

The chain has TRBV25-1 and TRBJ2-3, with TRBD2 matching 7 bases. The trim removed 7 bases at V and 3 bases at J, leaving 7 bases unmatched. Germline V gene sequence: CDR1 MGHDK, CDR2 SYGVNS. The CDR3 extends over 14 amino acids. CDR3 sequence reads: CASNPGEGTDTQYF. The CDR3 DNA is TGTGCCAGCAACCCGGGGGAGGGTACAGATACGCAGTATTTT.

The genes are TRBV2 and TRBJ1-1, with D perhaps matching TRBD1 (5 bases). The CDR3 runs to 14 residues. The V end lost 2 bases, the J end lost 1 base, and 8 bases lay between the germline ends. Germline CDR1 is SNHLY and CDR2 is FYNNEI. The CDR3 sequence is CASSEPTANTEAFF. DNA of the CDR3: TGTGCCAGCAGTGAACCGACAGCGAACACTGAAGCTTTCTTT.

This chain joins TRBV5-6 and TRBJ2-7; D call uncertain. Germline V gene lookup returns CDR1 SGHDT and CDR2 YYEEEE. This CDR3 region has 12 residues. V was trimmed by 1 base and J by 6 bases, leaving 8 bases between them. The DNA for the CDR3 is TGTGCCAGCAGCTTGTCCACGGGCGAGCAGTACTTC. Encoded protein: CASSLSTGEQYF.

The chain carries TRBV15 and TRBJ1-5; D possibly corresponds to TRBD1 (5 bases). Deletions cut 0 bases from V and 0 bases from J, with 15 bases between. The CDR3 has 18 amino acids. Germline CDR1 is LNHNV and CDR2 is YYDKDF (reference sequence). The CDR3 is CATSRDGALKNSNQPQHF. CDR3 nucleotide sequence: TGTGCCACCAGCAGAGATGGGGCCCTCAAAAATAGCAATCAGCCCCAGCATTTT.

The V and J genes are TRBV10-2 and TRBJ2-5; TRBD1 agrees at 9 bases. Germline assignment: CDR1 WSHSY and CDR2 SAAADI. CDR3 length: 16 amino acids. The junction had 8 bases not matched to a gene; V was cut back by 6 bases and J by 0 bases. CDR3 sequence reads: CASRPGQGLYQETQYF. In nucleotides, the CDR3 is TGCGCCAGCAGACCGGGACAGGGTTTATACCAAGAGACCCAGTACTTC.

The rearrangement joins TRBV29-1 to TRBJ2-5; D may be TRBD1 (6 bases). This CDR3 is 14 amino acids long. Per germline, CDR1 SQVTM and CDR2 ANQGSEA. The V end was cut by 1 base, the J end by 2 bases, with 11 bases between. The DNA for the CDR3 is TGCAGCGTTGAAGGGTTGGACAGTCAAGAGACCCAGTACTTC. Protein: CSVEGLDSQETQYF. Together with reference TRBV29-1 and TRBJ2-5, the CDR3 gives the full variable domain: SAVISQKPSRDICQRGTSLTIQCQVDSQVTMMFWYRQQPGQSLTLIATANQGSEATYESGFVIDKFPISRPNLTFSTLTVSNMSPEDSSIYLCSVEGLDSQETQYFGPGTRLLVL.

This clone was observed a single time. The rearrangement joins TRBV2 to TRBJ2-7; TRBD2 might be the D (6 bases). The CDR3 covers 14 residues. The V and J ends lost 0 bases and 6 bases respectively, with 12 bases between them. Per the germline V gene, CDR1 is SNHLY and CDR2 is FYNNEI. The CDR3 sequence: CASSEAQGGVEQYF. For the CDR3, the DNA is TGTGCCAGCAGTGAAGCTCAAGGAGGGGTCGAGCAGTACTTC. The full variable domain, its missing parts supplied by reference TRBV2 and TRBJ2-7, is EPEVTQTPSHQVTQMGQEVILRCVPISNHLYFYWYRQILGQKVEFLVSFYNNEISEKSEIFDDQFSVERPDGSNFTLKIRSTKLEDSAMYFCASSEAQGGVEQYFGPGTRLTVT.

On this clone itself: Mismatch with germline at one junction end may stem from a read error. The chain employs TRBV7-7 and TRBJ2-1, with unresolved D. Germline V gene sequence: CDR1 SSHAT, CDR2 FNYEAQ (reference sequence). The CDR3 has 15 amino acids. CDR3 sequence (DNA): TGTGCTAGCAGCCGACTTGACTCCCTCTACAATGAGCAGTTCTTC. Its protein product is CASSRLDSLYNEQFF.

This rearrangement joins TRBV2 to TRBJ2-1; 7 bases match TRBD2. CDR3 length equals 16 residues. V trimming: 3 bases; J trimming: 7 bases; junction bases outside the gene matches: 12. Germline V gene lookup returns CDR1 SNHLY and CDR2 FYNNEI. The CDR3 DNA reads as TGTGCCAGCAGTGACAGGGAGGGACTTGAGCCAAATGAGCAGTTCTTC. It yields the protein CASSDREGLEPNEQFF.

The chain is built from TRBV19 and TRBJ1-5; weak D call: TRBD1 (5 bases). Trimming left V 5 bases short and J 7 bases short, with 21 bases between. CDR1 is LNHDA, CDR2 SQIVND, per germline (reference sequence). The length of the CDR3 is 16 residues. This CDR3 is CASSVSAGEGWQPQHF. In DNA form, the CDR3 reads TGTGCCAGTAGTGTCTCTGCGGGGGAAGGTTGGCAGCCCCAGCATTTT.

The chain combines TRBV19 with TRBJ2-5; unclear D gene. Trimming removed 2 bases from V and 3 bases from J, with 16 bases in between. Per germline, CDR1 LNHDA and CDR2 SQIVND (reference sequence). The CDR3 runs 16 residues. The CDR3 nucleotides are TGTGCCAGTAGTATACGGCACCTCTTTGCGGAAGAGACCCAGTACTTC. It encodes CASSIRHLFAEETQYF.

V and J are TRBV11-2 and TRBJ1-1, with D possibly matching TRBD1 (5 bases). The V gene's germline CDR1 is SGHAT and CDR2 FQNNGV. V lost 5 bases to trimming and J lost 3 bases, with 16 bases between them. The CDR3 runs to 15 residues. The CDR3 reads CASSDQGLWDTEAFF. The CDR3 region has the DNA TGTGCCAGCAGCGACCAGGGTCTGTGGGACACTGAAGCTTTCTTT.